A single sample gave rise to the 27 T cell receptor beta chains below, sequenced in a study of CD8 T cells in Susac syndrome. Reverse transcription of about 0.5 to 1 ug RNA used random hexamers. MiXCR, applied by TCRdb to the immunoSEQ multiplex PCR reads, yields one record per CDR3 protein. The table includes about 190,000 distinct CDR3 sequences, nearly 97% detected once. Input material: CD4+ T cells from PBMCs. These receptors were taken from a human donor with Susac syndrome.

The chain recombines TRBV3-1 with TRBJ1-4; D is uncertain. Germline V gene lookup returns CDR1 LGHDT and CDR2 YNNKEL (reference sequence). CDR3 length: 15 amino acids. V lost 4 bases to trimming and J lost 0 bases, with 9 bases between them. This CDR3 is CASSPLGATNEKLFF. DNA for the CDR3: TGTGCCAGCAGCCCTCTCGGTGCAACTAATGAAAAACTGTTTTTT.

J is TRBJ1-5 and V is TRBV9, with 7 positions matching TRBD1. The V gene's germline CDR1 is SGDLS and CDR2 YYNGEE. V lost 0 bases and J lost 6; bases outside the gene matches: 3. There are 14 residues in the CDR3. The CDR3 DNA follows: TGTGCCAGCAGCGTAGGCGACAGGGCTCAGCCCCAGCATTTT. This codes for CASSVGDRAQPQHF.

The genes are TRBV27 and TRBJ2-7, with unresolved D. The CDR3 has 13 residues. V lost 3 bases and J lost 1, with 7 bases in between. In germline, CDR1 is MNHEY, CDR2 SMNVEV (reference sequence). Here the CDR3 DNA reads TGTGCCAGCAGTTTTCTGGGGTCCTACGAGCAGTACTTC. It codes for CASSFLGSYEQYF.

This rearrangement joins TRBV30 to TRBJ1-4; 9 bases fit TRBD1. With 0 bases clipped from V and 11 bases from J, the junction kept 4 bases outside the gene matches. In germline, CDR1 is GTSNPN, CDR2 SVGIG (reference sequence). The CDR3 has 13 amino acids. The CDR3 bases are TGTGCCTGGAGTGTGGGGGACAGGGACAAACTGTTTTTT. As protein: CAWSVGDRDKLFF.

The CDR3 region has the DNA TGTGCCAGCAGGGAGGGGGCAAACACTGAAGCTTTCTTT. Amino acid sequence: CASREGANTEAFF. The rearrangement joins TRBV7-9 to TRBJ1-1, with TRBD1 matching 7 bases. Germline lookup yields CDR1 SEHNR and CDR2 FQNEAQ (reference sequence). The CDR3 is 13 amino acids. V lost 6 bases, J lost 2 bases, and 3 bases stayed unmatched.

V usage is TRBV4-2 and J usage is TRBJ2-7; 8 bases map to TRBD2. V gave up 3 bases and J gave up 1 base; unmatched junction bases: 8. Germline V gene lookup returns CDR1 LGHNA and CDR2 YNFKEQ. The CDR3 covers 16 residues. The CDR3 DNA sequence: TGTGCCAGCAGCCAGACCTCGGCGGGGGGTTCCTACGAGCAGTACTTC. This encodes CASSQTSAGGSYEQYF.

J is TRBJ1-1 and V is TRBV7-9, with 8 bases matching TRBD1. J lost 1 base, V lost 4 bases, and 5 bases had no gene match. CDR3 size: 15 residues. CDR1 is SEHNR and CDR2 is FQNEAQ in the germline V gene (reference sequence). The CDR3 spells CASSSSGTGNTEAFF. CDR3 DNA: TGTGCCAGCAGCTCTTCCGGGACAGGGAACACTGAAGCTTTCTTT. Combining the CDR3 with reference TRBV7-9 and TRBJ1-1 gives the whole variable domain DTGVSQNPRHKITKRGQNVTFRCDPISEHNRLYWYRQTLGQGPEFLTYFQNEAQLEKSRLLSDRFSAERPKGSFSTLEIQRTEQGDSAMYLCASSSSGTGNTEAFFGQGTRLTVV.

The chain employs TRBV20-1 and TRBJ2-7; D is ambiguous. Trimming pared 7 bases from V and 0 bases from J, leaving 7 bases between. This CDR3 region has 11 residues. CDR1 is DFQATT and CDR2 is SNEGSKA in the germline V gene (reference sequence). The CDR3 bases are TGCAGTGTCCCGGGCTCCTACGAGCAGTACTTC. Translation gives CSVPGSYEQYF.

The V and J genes are TRBV29-1 and TRBJ2-1; 9 bases fit TRBD1. Germline V gene lookup returns CDR1 SQVTM and CDR2 ANQGSEA. Trimming cost V 3 bases and J 5 bases; bases outside gene matches: 2. The length of the CDR3 is 13 residues. The CDR3 protein is CSVETGGDNEQFF. The CDR3 DNA follows: TGCAGCGTTGAGACAGGGGGGGACAATGAGCAGTTCTTC.

The genes are TRBV4-3 and TRBJ2-3; D might be TRBD2 (5 bases). The length of the CDR3 is 15 residues. Germline-derived CDR1 and CDR2 are LGHNA and YSLEER. V was shortened by 1 base and J by 5 bases, with 13 bases between the two germline ends. The CDR3 reads CASSQGLAFGDTQYF. CDR3 coding DNA: TGCGCCAGCAGCCAAGGGCTAGCCTTTGGAGATACGCAGTATTTT.

This chain links TRBV6-5 with TRBJ1-6; TRBD1 might be the D (5 bases). Germline assignment: CDR1 MNHEY and CDR2 SVGAGI. The CDR3 has 15 amino acids. V gave up 7 bases and J gave up 7 bases, with 17 bases separating them. CDR3 sequence reads: CASKPSGATNSPLHF. The DNA for the CDR3 is TGTGCCAGCAAGCCATCCGGGGCGACAAATTCACCCCTCCACTTT.

The chain has TRBV6-5 and TRBJ2-3; 10 positions match TRBD1. CDR3 length: 17 residues. The V gene end was trimmed by 4 bases and the J gene end by 4 bases; junction bases not matched to a gene: 11. CDR1 is MNHEY, CDR2 SVGAGI, per germline. CDR3 DNA sequence: TGTGCCAGCAGTTTACCTTCCGGGACAGGGGAGGCAGATACGCAGTATTTT. It is translated as CASSLPSGTGEADTQYF.

This chain connects TRBV13 to TRBJ2-5; D not certain. Per the germline V gene, CDR1 is PRHDT and CDR2 is FYEKMQ (reference sequence). The CDR3 totals 13 residues. Trimming cost V 4 bases and J 4 bases, with 10 bases left between them. Here the CDR3 reads CASSSRRIETQYF. The CDR3 region has the DNA TGTGCCAGCAGCTCAAGAAGAATAGAGACCCAGTACTTC.

V is TRBV20-1 and J is TRBJ2-5, with 9 positions matching TRBD2. Germline V gene data show CDR1 as DFQATT and CDR2 as SNEGSKA (reference sequence). CDR3 length: 15 residues. The CDR3, as DNA: TGCAGCCATGGCGGGCGGGGGGGGACACAAGAGACCCAGTACTTC. Its protein product is CSHGGRGGTQETQYF.

The chain joins TRBV10-3 to TRBJ1-1, with a possible D match to TRBD1 (6 bases). The germline V gene encodes CDR1 ENHRY and CDR2 SYGVKD. The germline V and J ends were trimmed by 11 bases and 4 bases, with 17 bases remaining between them. The CDR3 runs 13 residues. The DNA for the CDR3 is TGTGCCGGACGGGGGCAGGACGGCACTGAAGCTTTCTTT. Its translation is CAGRGQDGTEAFF.

J is TRBJ2-5 and V is TRBV6-5, with 7 nucleotides matching TRBD1. The CDR3 runs 14 residues. CDR1 and CDR2 (germline): MNHEY, SVGAGI. V was pared by 6 bases and J by 2 bases, with 6 bases of the junction left unmatched. CDR3 in amino acids: CASRPGTVQETQYF. CDR3 nucleotides: TGTGCCAGCAGACCTGGGACAGTACAAGAGACCCAGTACTTC.

This chain joins TRBV7-3 and TRBJ2-3; TRBD2 agrees at 10 bases. The trim removed 4 bases at V and 9 bases at J, leaving 16 bases unmatched. Germline V gene lookup returns CDR1 SGHTA and CDR2 FQGTGA. CDR3 size: 17 residues. CDR3: CASSSHSGASGGGTQYF. The CDR3 region has the DNA TGTGCCAGCAGCTCTCACAGCGGGGCTAGCGGGGGAGGAACGCAGTATTTT.

The CDR3 loop is CAWNRGLDTGELFF. The DNA for the CDR3 is TGTGCCTGGAATAGGGGCCTGGACACCGGGGAGCTGTTTTTT. V usage is TRBV30 and J usage is TRBJ2-2, with D perhaps TRBD1 (5 bases). The CDR3 loop spans 14 amino acids. The germline gives CDR1 GTSNPN, CDR2 SVGIG (reference sequence). V was clipped by 4 bases and J by 3 bases, with 12 bases between them.

The chain is built from TRBV30 and TRBJ2-5, with D perhaps matching TRBD2 (5 bases). This CDR3 contains 11 residues. The germline V gene has CDR1 GTSNPN and CDR2 SVGIG (reference sequence). V shed 2 bases and J shed 5 bases, with 6 bases lying between them. The CDR3 here is CAWSSGETQYF. CDR3 DNA sequence: TGTGCCTGGAGTTCGGGGGAGACCCAGTACTTC.

This clonotype was observed a single time. This chain connects TRBV9 to TRBJ2-3; the D call may be TRBD1 or TRBD2 (6 bases each). The CDR3 is made up of 15 amino acids. Trimming shortened V by 3 bases and J by 5 bases, and 16 bases separated the two germline ends. Germline-derived CDR1 and CDR2 are SGDLS and YYNGEE. This CDR3 is CASSALAKGGDTQYF. CDR3 in DNA: TGTGCCAGCAGCGCACTAGCTAAAGGGGGAGATACGCAGTATTTT.

The V call is TRBV23-1, the J call TRBJ2-5; TRBD2 might be the D (6 bases). TRBV23-1 is assigned to the ORF class and has an uncertain function. V lost 0 bases and J 3 bases, leaving 8 bases between the germline ends. The length of the CDR3 is 14 residues. Written as DNA, the CDR3 is TGCGCCAGCAGTCAATCAGGAGGGAAAGAGACCCAGTACTTC. It specifies CASSQSGGKETQYF.

The rearrangement joins TRBV27 to TRBJ2-4; 7 bases line up with TRBD2. J lost 9 bases, V lost 4 bases, and 6 bases had no gene match. CDR3 length: 13 amino acids. Germline lookup yields CDR1 MNHEY and CDR2 SMNVEV (reference sequence). The CDR3 loop reads CASSSPPGGIQYF. CDR3 DNA: TGTGCCAGCAGTTCACCCCCGGGGGGCATTCAGTACTTC.

V is TRBV30 and J is TRBJ1-2; D unresolved. This CDR3 is built from 13 residues. Between the trimmed V and J ends, which lost 2 bases and 1 base, there was a span of 8 bases. Germline V lookup: CDR1 GTSNPN, CDR2 SVGIG (reference sequence). CDR3: CAWSLLHNYGYTF. The DNA of the CDR3 is TGTGCCTGGAGTCTCCTACATAACTATGGCTACACCTTC.

This clonotype appeared once. The chain links TRBV3-1 to TRBJ2-1; 12 bases match TRBD2. This CDR3 region has 16 residues. Germline CDR1 reads LGHDT; CDR2 reads YNNKEL (reference sequence). V gave up 5 bases and J gave up 3 bases; unmatched junction bases: 5. CDR3 sequence: CASSILTSGGYNEQFF. The CDR3 DNA reads TGTGCCAGCAGCATCTTGACTAGCGGGGGCTACAATGAGCAGTTCTTC.

This clonotype was counted once. The chain couples TRBV29-1 to TRBJ1-1; a weak D match, TRBD1 (5 bases). Germline V gives CDR1 SQVTM, CDR2 ANQGSEA. V was pared by 4 bases and J by 6 bases, with 12 bases between. The CDR3 is 12 amino acids. CDR3 protein: CSVVFRDAEAFF. In DNA form, the CDR3 reads TGCAGCGTTGTATTCAGGGACGCTGAAGCTTTCTTT.

The chain combines TRBV5-5 with TRBJ1-6; D unclear. The V gene lost 2 bases and the J gene lost 7 bases, with 10 bases spanning the gap. The CDR3 is 14 residues long. CDR1 SGHKS and CDR2 YYEKEE come from the germline V gene (reference sequence). The CDR3, as DNA: TGTGCCAGCAGCTTTGACGGTTCAAATTCACCCCTCCACTTT. This translates into CASSFDGSNSPLHF.

This sequence joins TRBV30 and TRBJ2-6; 8 bases fit TRBD1. CDR3 size: 16 residues. The trim removed 8 bases at V and 0 bases at J, leaving 9 bases unmatched. CDR1 and CDR2 (germline): GTSNPN, SVGIG (reference sequence). Here the CDR3 reads CAQSRGPSSGANVLTF. As DNA, the CDR3 is TGTGCCCAAAGCAGGGGGCCGAGCTCTGGGGCCAACGTCCTGACTTTC.